The 23 T cell receptor beta chains given below trace back to one sample, sequenced in a study of T cells in Graves' hyperthyroidism and ophthalmopathy. The source material, RNA transcripts, was used to amplify TCR beta CDR3 regions. First-round RT-PCR of the TCR CDR3 relied on the HTBI primer set. Each CDR3 protein gets one entry after TCRdb re-called the multiplex PCR reads with MiXCR. The data show 400,000 to 500,000 distinct CDR3 sequences, approximately 15% seen once. The sample was blood. Receptors originate from a young woman with Graves' hyperthyroidism.

Many counts were recorded for this clonotype. The chain is built from TRBV6-1 and TRBJ1-5; D gene uncertain. Germline-derived CDR1 and CDR2 are MNHNS and SASEGT. The CDR3 extends over 17 amino acids. Trimming stripped 4 bases from V and 5 bases from J, with 21 bases between. In nucleotides, the CDR3 is TGTGCCAGCAGTGGTAATTTTTTAGCCAGCTTCGATCAGCCCCAGCATTTT. This translates into CASSGNFLASFDQPQHF.

About this clonotype: A much larger clone lies one base from this, so it may be a read error. This chain uses TRBV12-3 or TRBV12-4 with TRBJ2-3; 13 bases fit TRBD2. The CDR3 has 17 residues. Trimming cost V 6 bases and J 7 bases; bases outside gene matches: 13. The DNA of the CDR3 is TGTGCCAGCAGGGTGGGGAGGACTAGCGGGAGATCAAATACGCAGTATTTT. Translating it yields CASRVGRTSGRSNTQYF.

The table lists this clonotype with a few counts. The chain employs TRBV7-8 and TRBJ2-1, with 10 nucleotides matching TRBD2. This CDR3 has 12 residues. CDR1 and CDR2 from the germline V gene are SGHVS and FQNEAQ. The junction had 1 base not matched to a gene; V was cut back by 0 bases and J by 14 bases. The CDR3 is CASSLALAGEFF. CDR3 sequence (DNA): TGTGCCAGCAGCTTAGCGCTAGCGGGGGAGTTCTTC. Together with reference TRBV7-8 and TRBJ2-1, the CDR3 gives the full variable domain: GAGVSQSPRYKVAKRGQDVALRCDPISGHVSLFWYQQALGQGPEFLTYFQNEAQLDKSGLPSDRFFAERPEGSVSTLKIQRTQQEDSAVYLCASSLALAGEFFGPGTRLTVL.

The CDR3, as DNA: TGCGCCAGCAGCTTAAAACAGGGGGTGTCCGGGGAGCTGTTTTTT. Its protein is CASSLKQGVSGELFF. The chain combines TRBV5-1 with TRBJ2-2; 8 nucleotides align to TRBD1. The CDR3 runs to 15 residues. V trimming: 2 bases; J trimming: 6 bases; junction bases outside the gene matches: 6. The germline V gene encodes CDR1 SGHRS and CDR2 YFSETQ. The variable domain in full, with the rest retrieved from reference TRBV5-1 and TRBJ2-2, is KAGVTQTPRYLIKTRGQQVTLSCSPISGHRSVSWYQQTPGQGLQFLFEYFSETQRNKGNFPGRFSGRQFSNSRSEMNVSTLELGDSALYLCASSLKQGVSGELFFGEGSRLTVL.

In its sample, this clonotype was seen many times. Compared with germline, one end of the junction differs, possibly owing to a read error. The chain couples TRBV5-1 to TRBJ2-5; D is undetermined. CDR3 length: 11 residues. The germline V gene encodes CDR1 SGHRS and CDR2 YFSETQ. CDR3 sequence reads: CASSFQETQYF. The CDR3 coding sequence is TGTGCCAGCAGCTTCCAAGAGACCCAGTACTTC.

V is TRBV4-1 and J is TRBJ1-1; no definite D call. Germline lookup yields CDR1 MGHRA and CDR2 YSYEKL. The CDR3 sequence is 12 residues long. V lost 1 base, J lost 8 bases, and 8 bases lay in between. In DNA form, the CDR3 reads TGCGCCAGCAGCCAAGTGAGTGGGGAAGCTTTCTTT. It encodes CASSQVSGEAFF.

This clonotype was observed once. The V gene is TRBV7-9, the J gene TRBJ2-5, with 8 nucleotides matching TRBD2. The CDR3 consists of 15 residues. Germline CDR1 is SEHNR and CDR2 is FQNEAQ (reference sequence). Trimming took 4 bases from V and 3 from J; bases not matched to a gene: 7. The CDR3 reads CASSYIAGKKETQYF. DNA for the CDR3: TGTGCCAGCAGCTACATAGCGGGGAAGAAAGAGACCCAGTACTTC.

This clonotype has a count of ten or more. The genes are TRBV24-1 and TRBJ2-1; 10 nucleotides line up with TRBD2. Losses at the gene ends were 5 bases for V and 5 bases for J; bases not matched to a gene: 17. This CDR3 comprises 19 residues. The germline V gene encodes CDR1 KGHDR and CDR2 SFDVKD. The CDR3 here is CATSAPRGLASGSNNEQFF. The CDR3 coding sequence is TGTGCCACCAGTGCCCCAAGGGGGCTGGCTAGCGGGAGTAACAATGAGCAGTTCTTC.

The chain is built from TRBV19 and TRBJ1-5; D is undetermined. Germline values: CDR1 LNHDA, CDR2 SQIVND (reference sequence). Deletions cut 3 bases from V and 2 bases from J, with 8 bases between. This CDR3 comprises 14 residues. CDR3 DNA: TGTGCCAGTAGTATGGGTGACCGCAATCAGCCCCAGCATTTT. It encodes CASSMGDRNQPQHF.

The sample holds many counts of this clonotype. This chain joins TRBV6-1 and TRBJ1-1; possible D gene TRBD1, 6 bases. Deletions cut 4 bases from V and 1 base from J, with 10 bases between. The germline V gene has CDR1 MNHNS and CDR2 SASEGT. There are 14 residues in the CDR3. CDR3 sequence reads: CASSVQGGNTEAFF. The CDR3 DNA follows: TGTGCCAGCAGTGTACAGGGTGGGAACACTGAAGCTTTCTTT.

This clonotype was seen many times. V and J are TRBV7-3 and TRBJ1-1; D gene unclear. This CDR3 has 14 amino acids. V shed 1 base and J shed 6 bases, with 12 bases lying between them. Germline V gene sequence: CDR1 SGHTA, CDR2 FQGTGA. The DNA for the CDR3 is TGTGCCAGCAGCTTAATGAACAGTAGCCCTGAAGCTTTCTTT. This gives the protein CASSLMNSSPEAFF.

This clonotype was recorded at least ten times. V is TRBV10-3 and J is TRBJ1-3, with a weak D call TRBD1 (5 bases). V lost 3 bases and J 2 bases, leaving 8 bases between the germline ends. The CDR3 runs 14 residues. Germline-derived CDR1 and CDR2 are ENHRY and SYGVKD. The CDR3 reads CAISEGATGNTIYF. For the CDR3, the DNA is TGTGCCATCAGTGAAGGGGCTACTGGAAACACCATATATTTT.

The CDR3 reads CASSEYRGPPYEQYF. CDR3 in DNA: TGTGCCAGCAGTGAATACAGGGGGCCCCCCTACGAGCAGTACTTC. The rearrangement links TRBV6-1 to TRBJ2-7; 9 positions agree with TRBD1. The germline V gene has CDR1 MNHNS and CDR2 SASEGT. The V and J ends lost 2 bases and 2 bases, in that order; junction bases with no gene match: 4. The CDR3 sequence is 15 residues long.

This clonotype has a count of ten or more. The rearrangement links TRBV6-1 to TRBJ1-1, with TRBD1 identical over 8 bases. The germline CDR1 and CDR2 sequences are MNHNS and SASEGT. V gave up 5 bases and J gave up 0 bases; unmatched junction bases: 8. The CDR3 is 16 amino acids. The CDR3 coding sequence is TGTGCCAGCAGTCATAACAGGGGGGGCATGAACACTGAAGCTTTCTTT. This codes for CASSHNRGGMNTEAFF.

This clonotype was picked up many times. The V gene is TRBV20-1, the J gene TRBJ2-1, with TRBD2 identical over 7 bases. Germline V gives CDR1 DFQATT, CDR2 SNEGSKA (reference sequence). The CDR3 has 14 residues. The junction had 13 bases not matched to a gene; V was cut back by 6 bases and J by 8 bases. The CDR3 bases are TGCAGTGCCCCCGTAGCTAGCGGAGGACATGAGCAGTTCTTC. It encodes CSAPVASGGHEQFF.

This clonotype has ten or more counts. V and J are TRBV11-2 and TRBJ1-5, with a weak D call TRBD1 (5 bases). The germline V gene encodes CDR1 SGHAT and CDR2 FQNNGV. This CDR3 has 13 residues. V was pared by 1 base and J by 7 bases, with 8 bases between. In DNA, the CDR3 is TGTGCCAGCAGCTTAGGGGGCGGGCAGCCCCAGCATTTT. This translates into CASSLGGGQPQHF.

This clonotype was seen ten or more times. V and J are TRBV7-9 and TRBJ2-3, with unresolved D. Trimming pared 7 bases from V and 2 bases from J, leaving 10 bases between. From germline, CDR1 is SEHNR and CDR2 FQNEAQ (reference sequence). This CDR3 comprises 13 residues. This CDR3 is CASKAATTDTQYF. The CDR3 DNA reads as TGTGCCAGCAAGGCCGCAACCACAGATACGCAGTATTTT.

This clonotype has a handful of counts. The chain uses TRBV2 and TRBJ1-3; D may be TRBD1 (5 bases). The CDR3 has 16 amino acids. CDR1 is SNHLY and CDR2 is FYNNEI in the germline V gene. V was clipped by 5 bases and J by 6 bases, with 20 bases between them. The CDR3 region is CASSFGTSPPENTIYF. In nucleotides, the CDR3 is TGTGCCAGCAGTTTTGGGACTTCGCCCCCTGAAAACACCATATATTTT.

This clonotype was seen only a few times. The rearrangement uses TRBV20-1 and TRBJ2-1; TRBD2 agrees at 8 bases. The CDR3 consists of 14 residues. Unmatched junction bases numbered 3, after V lost 1 base and J lost 4 bases. CDR1 and CDR2 (germline): DFQATT, SNEGSKA (reference sequence). The CDR3 loop reads CSARGASGYNEQFF. In DNA, the CDR3 is TGCAGTGCTAGAGGGGCTAGCGGGTACAATGAGCAGTTCTTC.

This clonotype was detected ten times or more. The rearrangement joins TRBV11-2 to TRBJ2-5; 9 nucleotides agree with TRBD2. With 4 bases clipped from V and 5 bases from J, the junction kept 2 bases outside the gene matches. The germline V gene encodes CDR1 SGHAT and CDR2 FQNNGV. This CDR3 comprises 13 residues. The CDR3 DNA follows: TGTGCCAGCAGCTGGAGCGGGGGGGAGACCCAGTACTTC. It translates to CASSWSGGETQYF. Full variable domain (rest looked up from reference TRBV11-2 and TRBJ2-5): EAGVAQSPRYKIIEKRQSVAFWCNPISGHATLYWYQQILGQGPKLLIQFQNNGVVDDSQLPKDRFSAERLKGVDSTLKIQPAKLEDSAVYLCASSWSGGETQYFGPGTRLLVL.

This clonotype was detected many times. The V and J genes are TRBV6-1 and TRBJ1-2; D is unclear. This CDR3 comprises 11 residues. Germline CDR1 and CDR2: MNHNS and SASEGT. With 7 bases removed from V and 8 bases from J, the gap between germline ends came to 11 bases. CDR3 sequence (DNA): TGTGCCAGCAAAAAGAGTGAGGGCTACACCTTC. Its protein product is CASKKSEGYTF.

The chain is built from TRBV20-1 and TRBJ1-4, with D tentatively TRBD1 (6 bases). CDR1 and CDR2 from the germline V gene are DFQATT and SNEGSKA (reference sequence). There are 15 residues in the CDR3. The V end lost 3 bases, the J end lost 1 base, and 12 bases lay between the germline ends. CDR3 protein: CSARGGAGTNEKLFF. CDR3 coding DNA: TGCAGTGCTAGGGGGGGGGCGGGAACTAATGAAAAACTGTTTTTT.

This clonotype was detected once. J is TRBJ2-5 and V is TRBV5-1; 7 nucleotides line up with TRBD2. The V gene's germline CDR1 is SGHRS and CDR2 YFSETQ. The CDR3 contains 15 residues. V trimming: 3 bases; J trimming: 2 bases; junction bases outside the gene matches: 7. CDR3 DNA sequence: TGCGCCAGCAGCTCGAGGACTAGGGATCAAGAGACCCAGTACTTC. Its translation: CASSSRTRDQETQYF.